This TCR beta chain was identified in a study of blood T cell repertoires in COVID-19. Profiled with immunoSEQ multiplex PCR; TCRdb holds only in-frame clones, not every one. The sample yields about 170,000 clones, about 80% seen once. This CDR3 is built from 15 residues. Germline CDR1 MNHEY, CDR2 SVGAGI. Between the trimmed V and J ends, which lost 5 bases and 2 bases, there was a span of 13 bases. The chain carries TRBV6-5 and TRBJ1-3, with D unclear. Sequences were obtained from peripheral blood. The TCR was taken from a woman of 80 years or more with acute or convalescent COVID-19. The CDR3 is CASSPSGRPGNTIYF. The CDR3 nucleotides read TGTGCCAGCAGTCCGAGTGGGCGCCCTGGAAACACCATATATTTT.